This record looks at one T cell receptor (beta chain) sequence and its context. This clonotype has a count of ten or more. The clone's antigen remains unknown. No base quality values were provided; no much bigger clone lies one nucleotide off. This entry is derived from a study of spatial heterogeneity in lung cancer (dated by TCRdb to the late 2010s). For context, the study as a whole: Beta-chain transcripts were consistently detected in greater numbers than alpha-chain transcripts, which likely reflects a higher abundance of beta-chain transcripts. At surgery, both alpha and beta chains were TCR-sequenced in around 240 tumor regions, about 61 matched nontumor lung samples and 56 PBMC samples. In the raw uncorrected reads, each unique combination of TCR and UMI appeared more than ten times on average. Nonsynonymous mutation counts, determined by whole-exome sequencing of tumor tissue, were related to TCR repertoire features. In non-small cell lung cancer, the study quantitatively compared TCR alpha and beta repertoires across several tumor regions, matched nontumor lung, and blood. In tumor regions, TCR transcript counts showed a strong correlation with a T cell transcriptional module score from matched bulk RNA-seq. The investigation overall reported the following: The tumor nonsynonymous mutation count correlated with the number of expanded intratumoral alpha and beta TCRs. Confirming at a functional level the hypothesis that regional TCRs recognize regional mutations was considered to require additional single-cell paired TCR alpha and beta sequencing. The count of ubiquitous expanded TCRs correlated with the count of ubiquitous nonsynonymous mutations, and the count of regional expanded TCRs correlated with the count of regional nonsynonymous mutations. TCR-seq coverage of tumor T cells was estimated to be only roughly 7.3% for alpha chains and more than 11% for beta chains.

From the cysteine through the phenylalanine, the CDR3 covers 15 amino acids. Only the CDR3 DNA is retained, 45 bases long and in frame from the first base. Relative to germline, V is missing 1 base and J is missing 7 bases, with 7 bases of the junction outside any gene match. The germline V gene supplies CDR1 SGHRS and CDR2 YFSETQ. What this sample's time point label stands for: sample taken at primary tumor resection. Samples were obtained from 70 to 85 patients with early-stage, untreated non-small cell lung cancer from the lung TRACERx cohort. For TCR sequencing, whole RNA was extracted from tumor and nontumor lung tissue, or from cryopreserved PBMC samples, and no cell sorting was done. A patient was chosen for TCR sequencing only when enough RNA was available from at least two tumor regions. Before selection, tumor and adjacent nontumor lung specimens were reviewed by a lung pathologist. The library relied on 5' RACE. Instrument on record: NextSeq 500. The TCR library protocol attached a unique molecular identifier to each TCR cDNA molecule to allow correction of PCR and sequencing errors. In the authors' own workflow: TCR identification, UMI-based error correction and CDR3 extraction were performed with Decombinator tools. Expanded TCRs were defined as those above a frequency of 2 per 1,000, corresponding to the top 1% of the tumor frequency distribution. Expanded tumor TCRs were classed as regional if statistically deemed absent (corrected P<0.05) from at least one tumor region, otherwise ubiquitous. Renyi diversity was computed with the R vegan package after each repertoire had been subsampled 100 times to 5,000 TCRs. CDR3 similarity networks were constructed using string-kernel similarity of amino acid triplets, with links drawn between CDR3s whose pairwise similarity was above 0.82. Starting from the raw public reads, TCRdb applied fastp trimming at Q25, assembled clones with MiXCR and retained in-frame beta chains. CDR3 protein duplicates are merged, each entry listing the most common genes and DNA. The V and J calls, along with clone size, are taken from TCRdb and not from the paper's own processing. The sample records 13,000 or so distinct CDR3 sequences, 4% to 5.5% of which are singletons. The ten largest make up 20% to 25% of the sample.

The chain employs TRBV5-1 and TRBJ2-1, with TRBD2 identical over 8 junction bases. The sample consisted of lung tumor tissue, taken at surgery. This receptor was taken from a male donor with early-stage non-small cell lung cancer. The CDR3 sequence is CASSLTGGTMNEQFF. The sequence in DNA is TGCGCCAGCAGCTTGACGGGGGGGACTATGAATGAGCAGTTCTTC.